The present TCR beta chain was sequenced within a study of blood T cell repertoires in COVID-19 (TCRdb year 2020). Context from the whole study: Samples covering the acute and convalescent phases of COVID-19 were provided by collaborators in the United States, Italy and Spain. The material from the prospective study consisted of cDNA or gDNA derived from T cells, B-cell-depleted T cells, or PBMCs. Deeply sampled blood TCRbeta repertoires from subjects exposed to, actively infected with, or recovered from COVID-19 were included in the dataset. The repertoires were released in a freely available public database meant as a resource for research on the immune response to SARS-CoV-2. The samples were drawn from the first 160 participants of the ongoing ImmuneRACE study and from more than 1,000 subjects provided by 6 global collaborators. Nearly every sample came with metadata listing a de-identified subject ID, COVID-19 status, age in years and sex. Where HLA class I and class II types were available, the types were taken from metadata supplied by the sample provider, not from assay-based typing.

TCRbeta CDR3 regions were amplified from genomic DNA using the immunoSEQ Assay, a bias-controlled multiplex PCR. The original pipeline was this. The number of nucleated cells in each sample was estimated by amplification of reference gene primers within the assay. To quantify the absolute abundance of each unique TCRbeta CDR3 rearrangement, sequence reads were collapsed and filtered. Productive Simpson clonality was computed per sample as the square root of Simpson's diversity index over productive rearrangements. The clones in this table, taken by TCRdb from immuneACCESS, are in-frame only. Not every clone is retained; where verified, under half of the shortfall comes from an unresolved V gene, and the cause of the rest is unknown. D and trimming come from the DNA, and the V and J calls and clone size come from that table. Recorded for this sample are some 49,000 clones; around 90% of them occurred a single time. About 6% of the sample lies in the top ten.

The germline V gene provides CDR1 SNHLY and CDR2 FYNNEI. Including cysteine and phenylalanine, the CDR3 has 10 amino acids. Just the 30-base CDR3 DNA is kept, in frame starting at base 1. In regard to this clone: Its antigen is still unknown. Its ends do not fully match the called genes, so a read error is possible.

Collaborating institutions collected whole blood in K2EDTA tubes following their own protocols. For TCRbeta analysis, collaborator samples were shipped as frozen whole blood, as isolated PBMCs, or as DNA extracted from either sample type. What the authors observed across the whole study: The quantity of clinical and demographic metadata differed by source and by participant and was supplied without curation.

Recombination joined TRBV2 with TRBJ1-4, with a tentative D gene TRBD1 over 5 matching bases. Sequencing input: peripheral blood. This receptor was obtained from a man between 50 and 59 years old with active COVID-19. Read as DNA, the sequence is TGTGCCAGCAGTGCCGGGACTTCCCATTTT. Protein translation: CASSAGTSHF. Reference TRBV2 and TRBJ1-4 genes cover what lies past the CDR3, so the full variable domain is EPEVTQTPSHQVTQMGQEVILRCVPISNHLYFYWYRQILGQKVEFLVSFYNNEISEKSEIFDDQFSVERPDGSNFTLKIRSTKLEDSAMYFCASSAGTSHFGSGTQLSVL.